These 19 T cell receptor beta chains share one sample of origin, sequenced in a study of blood T cell repertoires in COVID-19. Measured with immunoSEQ multiplex PCR; TCRdb has only the in-frame clones, and not every one. This table has 80,000 to 100,000 clones, approximately 91% appearing once. Source material: peripheral blood. Receptors originate from a human donor with active COVID-19. The donor label of this sample is uncertain.

The V and J genes are TRBV4-3 and TRBJ2-1, with TRBD1 matching over 9 bases. V trimming: 4 bases; J trimming: 10 bases; junction bases outside the gene matches: 8. The CDR3 runs to 14 residues. In germline, CDR1 is LGHNA, CDR2 YSLEER. In nucleotides, the CDR3 is TGCGCCAGCAGCCGGGACAGGGAGAGGAACGAGCAGTTCTTC. It specifies CASSRDRERNEQFF.

The J gene is TRBJ1-1, the V gene TRBV6-5; D is undetermined. Germline values: CDR1 MNHEY, CDR2 SVGAGI. The CDR3 runs to 12 residues. V lost 5 bases and J lost 1, with 5 bases in between. The CDR3 region has the DNA TGTGCCAGCAGTCGGGGGAACACTGAAGCTTTCTTT. Translated: CASSRGNTEAFF.

This clone was detected only a few times. This chain links TRBV7-2 with TRBJ1-2; D gene uncertain. The V gene lost 5 bases and the J gene lost 1 base, with 11 bases spanning the gap. This CDR3 has 14 residues. The germline V gene encodes CDR1 SGHTA and CDR2 FQGNSA. The CDR3 region is CASSPGTDNYGYTF. CDR3 in DNA: TGTGCCAGCAGCCCCGGCACAGATAACTATGGCTACACCTTC.

This chain joins TRBV6-1 and TRBJ2-7; 15 nucleotides agree with TRBD2. This CDR3 spans 19 amino acids. J lost 2 bases, V lost 0 bases, and 8 bases had no gene match. Germline CDR1 MNHNS, CDR2 SASEGT. DNA for the CDR3: TGTGCCAGCAGTGAAGCAATTTCGGGGACTAGCGGGAGGACCTACGAGCAGTACTTC. Amino acids: CASSEAISGTSGRTYEQYF.

In its sample, this clone was seen a few times. The CDR3 bases are TGTGCCAGCAGCTTAGGTGCAGGGGGCGGTCAGCCCCAGCATTTT. It specifies CASSLGAGGGQPQHF. J is TRBJ1-5 and V is TRBV7-6, with TRBD1 matching 8 bases. Germline loops: CDR1 SGHVS, CDR2 FNYEAQ. V was pared by 1 base and J by 6 bases, with 5 bases of the junction left unmatched. This CDR3 is 15 amino acids long.

This clone was detected once. This chain connects TRBV10-3 to TRBJ2-5; D not certain. Germline V lookup: CDR1 ENHRY, CDR2 SYGVKD. V lost 10 bases and J 4 bases, leaving 13 bases between the germline ends. This CDR3 has 12 residues. CDR3 residues: CATATLGETQYF. The CDR3, as DNA: TGTGCCACCGCAACCCTAGGAGAGACCCAGTACTTC.

The V call is TRBV19, the J call TRBJ2-7, with D maybe TRBD1 (6 bases). The ends were cut back, 10 bases at V and 3 bases at J, with 10 bases in the middle. CDR1 LNHDA and CDR2 SQIVND come from the germline V gene (reference sequence). The CDR3 contains 11 residues. Here the CDR3 DNA reads TGTGCCACTTCAGGGGACTACGAGCAGTACTTC. Protein sequence: CATSGDYEQYF.

This sequence joins TRBV6-5 and TRBJ1-3; unclear D gene. Germline assignment: CDR1 MNHEY and CDR2 SVGAGI. The CDR3 has 14 amino acids. V lost 4 bases, J lost 0 bases, and 7 bases lay in between. CDR3 loop: CASSSPISGNTIYF. The CDR3 coding sequence is TGTGCCAGCAGTTCTCCTATCTCTGGAAACACCATATATTTT.

The chain links TRBV9 to TRBJ1-5, with 7 bases lining up with TRBD1. After removal of 5 bases from V and 4 bases from J, the junction contained 9 bases not matched to a gene. The CDR3 is 15 residues long. Germline CDR1 reads SGDLS; CDR2 reads YYNGEE. The CDR3 bases are TGTGCCAGCAGTCTGGACGGGACAGCGAATCAGCCCCAGCATTTT. Its protein product is CASSLDGTANQPQHF.

J is TRBJ2-3 and V is TRBV5-1; possibly TRBD2 for D (5 bases). Trimming took 2 bases from V and 4 from J, leaving 14 bases between them. The V gene's germline CDR1 is SGHRS and CDR2 YFSETQ. CDR3 length: 15 amino acids. The DNA of the CDR3 is TGCGCCAGCAGCTTTACGGGCGGGCCGCCAGATACGCAGTATTTT. Translation gives CASSFTGGPPDTQYF.

The chain carries TRBV7-2 and TRBJ2-1; TRBD1 aligns across 10 bases. V trimming: 1 base; J trimming: 7 bases; junction bases outside the gene matches: 4. Germline V gene sequence: CDR1 SGHTA, CDR2 FQGNSA. There are 15 residues in the CDR3. DNA for the CDR3: TGTGCCAGCAGCTTAGGGGGACAGGGGTTAAATGAGCAGTTCTTC. Encoded protein: CASSLGGQGLNEQFF. Together with reference TRBV7-2 and TRBJ2-1, the CDR3 gives the full variable domain: GAGVSQSPSNKVTEKGKDVELRCDPISGHTALYWYRQSLGQGLEFLIYFQGNSAPDKSGLPSDRFSAERTGGSVSTLTIQRTQQEDSAVYLCASSLGGQGLNEQFFGPGTRLTVL.

The V gene is TRBV27, the J gene TRBJ2-5; 9 bases are a match to TRBD2. Germline values: CDR1 MNHEY, CDR2 SMNVEV (reference sequence). The CDR3 runs to 13 residues. The J segment lost 4 bases and the V segment lost 5 bases, leaving 2 bases of the junction unmatched. Here the CDR3 DNA reads TGTGCCAGCAGTCCAGCGGGGGGAGAGACCCAGTACTTC. Translating gives CASSPAGGETQYF.

The gene calls are TRBV24-1 and TRBJ2-3, with 7 bases lining up with TRBD1. V was clipped by 4 bases and J by 2 bases; unmatched bases: 5. Germline V CDR1 and CDR2: KGHDR, SFDVKD. The CDR3 runs 15 residues. The CDR3 bases are TGTGCCACCAGTGAGGCGACAGGGTCCACAGATACGCAGTATTTT. Encoded protein: CATSEATGSTDTQYF.

This sequence joins TRBV6-2 or TRBV6-3 and TRBJ2-4, with D unresolved. The CDR3 extends over 18 amino acids. Germline V CDR1 and CDR2: MNHEY, SVGEGT. The V end lost 1 base, the J end lost 0 bases, and 16 bases lay between the germline ends. Here the CDR3 DNA reads TGTGCCAGCAGTTACTATAGAGCCCACCGGGTAGCCAAAAACATTCAGTACTTC. As protein: CASSYYRAHRVAKNIQYF.

CDR3 region: CASRPQGGYGYTF. The CDR3 nucleotides read TGTGCCAGCAGGCCACAGGGGGGCTATGGCTACACCTTC. This chain uses TRBV6-5 with TRBJ1-2; TRBD1 matches at 8 bases. V lost 6 bases to trimming and J lost 4 bases; unmatched junction nucleotides: 4. The length of the CDR3 is 13 residues. Germline assignment: CDR1 MNHEY and CDR2 SVGAGI.

The CDR3 region has the DNA TGCGCCAGCAGCCCGGAGGGCGGGACAGGGGGAAGCCAGTACTTC. It codes for CASSPEGGTGGSQYF. The chain employs TRBV5-1 and TRBJ2-5, with 11 bases identical to TRBD1. The CDR3 is made up of 15 amino acids. From germline, CDR1 is SGHRS and CDR2 YFSETQ. V lost 4 bases to trimming and J lost 10 bases; unmatched junction nucleotides: 12.

This clone turned up a few times. The V gene is TRBV14, the J gene TRBJ2-2, with TRBD2 matching over 7 bases. With V trimmed by 9 bases and J by 6 bases, 7 bases remained unmatched. There are 13 residues in the CDR3. Germline V lookup: CDR1 SGHDN, CDR2 FVKESK. The CDR3 protein is CASNKGGSGELFF. The CDR3 DNA reads TGTGCCAGTAACAAGGGAGGGTCCGGGGAGCTGTTTTTT.

The chain employs TRBV14 and TRBJ2-4; D is perhaps TRBD1 (7 bases). The V and J ends lost 0 bases and 0 bases respectively, with 15 bases between them. The CDR3 totals 18 residues. The V gene's germline CDR1 is SGHDN and CDR2 FVKESK. Here the CDR3 DNA reads TGTGCCAGCAGCCAAGATCAGGGGGGTTCGGGAGCCAAAAACATTCAGTACTTC. It yields the protein CASSQDQGGSGAKNIQYF.

The chain links TRBV5-1 to TRBJ2-7, with 10 bases lining up with TRBD1. This CDR3 region has 15 residues. V trimming: 8 bases; J trimming: 4 bases; junction bases outside the gene matches: 12. Germline V CDR1 and CDR2: SGHRS, YFSETQ. CDR3 nucleotide sequence: TGCGCCAGAACATGGGACAGGGGTATCTCGTACGAGCAGTACTTC. This sequence encodes CARTWDRGISYEQYF. The full variable domain, with the rest looked up from reference TRBV5-1 and TRBJ2-7, is KAGVTQTPRYLIKTRGQQVTLSCSPISGHRSVSWYQQTPGQGLQFLFEYFSETQRNKGNFPGRFSGRQFSNSRSEMNVSTLELGDSALYLCARTWDRGISYEQYFGPGTRLTVT.